Listed here are 26 T cell receptor beta chains from one sample, sequenced in a study of control samples from healthy donors and cancer patients. Sequenced by immunoSEQ multiplex PCR; TCRdb stores in-frame clones only, minus some. The sample contains roughly 70,000 clones, less than 95% of which appear only once. Sequenced material: blood. The receptors derive from a woman in her 30s in good health.

The chain carries TRBV5-6 and TRBJ1-2; perhaps TRBD1 as D (5 bases). Germline CDR1 reads SGHDT; CDR2 reads YYEEEE. This CDR3 is built from 13 residues. V was pared by 1 base and J by 7 bases, with 11 bases between. Here the CDR3 DNA reads TGTGCCAGCAGCTTGTGGGGCCCCGGTGGCTACACCTTC. Translation gives CASSLWGPGGYTF.

This clone was counted once. This chain joins TRBV27 and TRBJ1-2; no definite D call. This CDR3 is built from 12 residues. From germline, CDR1 is MNHEY and CDR2 SMNVEV (reference sequence). Trimming removed 6 bases at V and 8 bases at J, with 13 bases between. The CDR3 here is CASRGGMGGYTF. The DNA of the CDR3 is TGTGCCAGCAGGGGAGGGATGGGCGGCTACACCTTC.

The chain couples TRBV30 to TRBJ2-1; tentative D call: TRBD2 (5 bases). The CDR3 extends over 11 amino acids. Between the trimmed V and J ends, which lost 2 bases and 7 bases, there was a span of 6 bases. Germline assignment: CDR1 GTSNPN and CDR2 SVGIG (reference sequence). The CDR3 DNA is TGTGCCTGGAGTACGGGAAATGAGCAGTTCTTC. It translates to CAWSTGNEQFF. The full variable domain, its missing parts supplied by reference TRBV30 and TRBJ2-1, is SQTIHQWPATLVQPVGSPLSLECTVEGTSNPNLYWYRQAAGRGLQLLFYSVGIGQISSEVPQNLSASRPQDRQFILSSKKLLLSDSGFYLCAWSTGNEQFFGPGTRLTVL.

This clone was detected once. The rearrangement uses TRBV5-8 and TRBJ1-6; 7 nucleotides align to TRBD1. The CDR3 runs 13 residues. Germline V gene sequence: CDR1 SGHTS, CDR2 YDEGEE. V was pared by 3 bases and J by 14 bases, with 8 bases of the junction left unmatched. The CDR3 DNA sequence: TGTGCCAGCAGCTCGACGGCCCAGGGGGCCCTCCACTTT. Residues: CASSSTAQGALHF.

This sequence joins TRBV3-1 (or the pseudogene TRBV3-2) and TRBJ2-1; TRBD2 matches at 9 bases. This CDR3 spans 15 amino acids. Germline CDR1 reads LGHDT; CDR2 reads YNNKEL (reference sequence). V gave up 5 bases and J gave up 9 bases; unmatched junction bases: 11. The CDR3 coding sequence is TGTGCCAGCAGCTTCTTGGGCGGGGGGGCCCCTGAGCAGTTCTTC. This codes for CASSFLGGGAPEQFF.

A remark on this clone: Other DNA sequences of this sample code for an identical CDR3. The chain combines TRBV5-1 with TRBJ1-1; D is ambiguous. CDR3 length: 13 residues. Trimming took 0 bases from V and 0 from J, leaving 3 bases between them. Germline CDR1 reads SGHRS; CDR2 reads YFSETQ. Here the CDR3 DNA reads TGCGCCAGCAGCTTGGCAGTGAACACTGAAGCTTTCTTT. It encodes CASSLAVNTEAFF.

CDR3 bases: TGTGCCAGCGGCGGGGGGTCCTATAATTCACCCCTCCACTTT. Protein: CASGGGSYNSPLHF. The V call is TRBV9, the J call TRBJ1-6; the D gene is possibly TRBD1 (5 bases). V gave up 7 bases and J gave up 1 base, with 9 bases separating them. Germline CDR1 is SGDLS and CDR2 is YYNGEE. This CDR3 is built from 14 residues.

The V call is TRBV20-1, the J call TRBJ1-1; D gene uncertain. Per the germline V gene, CDR1 is DFQATT and CDR2 is SNEGSKA (reference sequence). Trimming stripped 1 base from V and 7 bases from J, with 7 bases between. This CDR3 is 11 amino acids long. CDR3 loop: CSARGRGEAFF. The CDR3 DNA follows: TGCAGTGCTAGAGGACGAGGTGAAGCTTTCTTT.

This CDR3 is CASSIVTGFAGELFF. The CDR3 nucleotides read TGTGCCAGTAGTATAGTGACAGGGTTCGCCGGGGAGCTGTTTTTT. The chain combines TRBV19 with TRBJ2-2, with TRBD1 identical over 7 bases. CDR3 length: 15 amino acids. CDR1 LNHDA and CDR2 SQIVND come from the germline V gene (reference sequence). J was trimmed by 6 bases and V by 1 base; bases with no gene match: 5.

In its sample, this clone was seen once. This chain uses TRBV12-3 or TRBV12-4 with TRBJ1-1; no definite D call. V dropped 2 bases and J dropped 4 bases, with 8 bases sitting between them. This CDR3 is 13 amino acids long. The CDR3 region has the DNA TGTGCCAGCAGTTTACATGGCGGCACTGAAGCTTTCTTT. This codes for CASSLHGGTEAFF.

V is TRBV10-1 and J is TRBJ1-1; 11 bases are a match to TRBD1. Germline CDR1 reads WNHNN; CDR2 reads SYGVQD (reference sequence). V shed 4 bases, J shed 5 bases, and the junction held 12 bases outside the gene matches. CDR3 length: 17 amino acids. The CDR3 loop reads CASSGGYGQGARTEAFF. The CDR3 DNA reads TGCGCCAGCAGTGGGGGATACGGACAGGGGGCAAGGACTGAAGCTTTCTTT.

The chain uses TRBV5-1 and TRBJ1-4; the match to TRBD1 covers 9 bases. The CDR3 consists of 14 residues. After removal of 3 bases from V and 6 bases from J, the junction contained 3 bases not matched to a gene. Germline-derived CDR1 and CDR2 are SGHRS and YFSETQ. The DNA of the CDR3 is TGCGCCAGCAGCTCTACAGGGGGCTATGAAAAACTGTTTTTT. The encoded protein is CASSSTGGYEKLFF. Supplemented by reference TRBV5-1 and TRBJ1-4, the full variable domain reads KAGVTQTPRYLIKTRGQQVTLSCSPISGHRSVSWYQQTPGQGLQFLFEYFSETQRNKGNFPGRFSGRQFSNSRSEMNVSTLELGDSALYLCASSSTGGYEKLFFGSGTQLSVL.

The genes are TRBV9 and TRBJ2-5; D is perhaps TRBD2 (6 bases). The CDR3 extends over 16 amino acids. V lost 3 bases to trimming and J lost 4 bases, with 19 bases between them. Germline values: CDR1 SGDLS, CDR2 YYNGEE. The chain's CDR3 is CASSDGVGGMGETQYF. The CDR3 DNA follows: TGTGCCAGCAGCGACGGAGTAGGAGGGATGGGAGAGACCCAGTACTTC.

V and J are TRBV5-4 and TRBJ1-4; D gene uncertain. V was cut by 4 bases and J by 0 bases, with 7 bases left in between. This CDR3 is 14 amino acids long. In germline, CDR1 is SGHNT, CDR2 YYREEE (reference sequence). CDR3 protein: CASSADTTNEKLFF. The CDR3 DNA is TGTGCCAGCAGCGCAGATACAACTAATGAAAAACTGTTTTTT.

V usage is TRBV11-2 and J usage is TRBJ2-3, with 7 bases that match TRBD1. V shed 5 bases and J 0 bases; nucleotides not matched to a gene: 14. CDR1 is SGHAT and CDR2 is FQNNGV in the germline V gene. The length of the CDR3 is 18 residues. CDR3 sequence: CASSTPPGTAISTDTQYF. CDR3 DNA sequence: TGTGCCAGCAGCACCCCGCCCGGGACAGCAATAAGCACAGATACGCAGTATTTT.

The V and J genes are TRBV2 and TRBJ1-6; 9 bases are a match to TRBD1. The CDR3 has 14 residues. The V segment lost 6 bases and the J segment 11 bases; nucleotides outside the gene matches: 8. The germline gives CDR1 SNHLY, CDR2 FYNNEI. CDR3 DNA: TGTGCCAGCAGGGACAGGGGCGACGGGCCACCCCTCCACTTT. Translating gives CASRDRGDGPPLHF.

This clone was recorded only once. The chain recombines TRBV7-8 with TRBJ2-1, with 11 bases lining up with TRBD2. V shed 5 bases and J 5 bases; nucleotides not matched to a gene: 14. Germline V gives CDR1 SGHVS, CDR2 FQNEAQ. The CDR3 is 18 amino acids. The CDR3 DNA reads as TGTGCCAGCAGCCCGAGGAACCTAGCGGGGGGAATAAACAATGAGCAGTTCTTC. Translated: CASSPRNLAGGINNEQFF.

The chain employs TRBV5-4 and TRBJ1-3; maybe TRBD1 (5 bases). This CDR3 is built from 15 residues. CDR1 is SGHNT, CDR2 YYREEE, per germline (reference sequence). Trimming stripped 0 bases from V and 4 bases from J, with 11 bases between. CDR3 sequence reads: CASSLDPGLGNTIYF. The CDR3 DNA follows: TGTGCCAGCAGCTTGGATCCGGGACTAGGAAACACCATATATTTT.

The V call is TRBV7-2, the J call TRBJ1-4; no clear D gene. V lost 0 bases and J 5 bases, leaving 7 bases between the germline ends. CDR3 size: 14 residues. The germline V gene has CDR1 SGHTA and CDR2 FQGNSA. In DNA, the CDR3 is TGTGCCAGCAGCTTAGCGGCAGCAAATGAAAAACTGTTTTTT. Translation gives CASSLAAANEKLFF.

The sample holds one count of this clone. The J gene is TRBJ1-6, the V gene TRBV11-2; D gene ambiguous. Trimming took off 1 base at V and 8 bases at J, with 12 bases between the two ends. The CDR3 contains 15 residues. Germline V CDR1 and CDR2: SGHAT, FQNNGV. CDR3 sequence: CASSLVGIRDSPLHF. The CDR3 DNA follows: TGTGCCAGCAGCTTAGTTGGGATAAGGGATTCACCCCTCCACTTT.

The rearrangement joins TRBV4-1 to TRBJ2-3; D call uncertain. The CDR3 is 15 residues long. Between the trimmed V and J ends, which lost 2 bases and 2 bases, there was a span of 11 bases. Germline V lookup: CDR1 MGHRA, CDR2 YSYEKL. Written as DNA, the CDR3 is TGCGCCAGCAGCCAACCCCTAATTACCACAGATACGCAGTATTTT. Protein product: CASSQPLITTDTQYF.

V and J are TRBV7-2 and TRBJ2-1; 11 bases align to TRBD1. The CDR3 is 15 residues long. CDR1 and CDR2 (germline): SGHTA, FQGNSA. The V segment lost 5 bases and the J segment 7 bases; nucleotides outside the gene matches: 7. CDR3 residues: CASSPGDRGGNEQFF. CDR3 DNA: TGTGCCAGCAGCCCCGGGGACAGGGGGGGAAATGAGCAGTTCTTC.

This chain uses TRBV2 with TRBJ1-1; 7 nucleotides agree with TRBD1. Germline values: CDR1 SNHLY, CDR2 FYNNEI. The CDR3 sequence is 13 residues long. The J segment lost 1 base and the V segment lost 6 bases, leaving 2 bases of the junction unmatched. The chain's CDR3 is CASSRDRNTEAFF. The CDR3 DNA sequence: TGTGCCAGCAGCCGGGACAGGAACACTGAAGCTTTCTTT.

This clone was seen a single time. The CDR3 spells CASSLNHGETTDTQYF. Here the CDR3 DNA reads TGTGCCAGCAGCCTCAATCATGGGGAAACCACAGATACGCAGTATTTT. This chain uses TRBV7-8 with TRBJ2-3; D is ambiguous. Trimming cost V 5 bases and J 2 bases, with 17 bases left between them. The CDR3 length is 16 residues. CDR1 is SGHVS, CDR2 FQNEAQ, per germline.

The chain carries TRBV6-5 and TRBJ1-1, with D possibly TRBD1 on 6 matching bases. The length of the CDR3 is 15 residues. Looked up from germline, CDR1 is MNHEY and CDR2 is SVGAGI. V dropped 0 bases and J dropped 5 bases, with 13 bases sitting between them. CDR3 in DNA: TGTGCCAGCAGTTACTCCGGAAAGGGGGAGACTGAAGCTTTCTTT. Its protein is CASSYSGKGETEAFF.

This clone was seen only once. The gene calls are TRBV5-4 and TRBJ1-1, with D perhaps TRBD1 (5 bases). Germline CDR1 reads SGHNT; CDR2 reads YYREEE (reference sequence). This CDR3 contains 15 residues. Trimming cost V 0 bases and J 4 bases, with 13 bases left between them. CDR3 bases: TGTGCCAGCAGCTTGGCGGGGACGGGTACCACTGAAGCTTTCTTT. Encoded protein: CASSLAGTGTTEAFF.